The next 23 T cell receptor beta chains were all read from a single sample in a study of cytomegalovirus exposure and HLA in healthy donors. With 60 Vbeta and 13 Jbeta primers, the PCR was carried out. The data were produced by immunoSEQ multiplex PCR, yet TCRdb's version contains in-frame clones alone and is incomplete. Of over 100,000 clones listed, 75% to 90% were seen once; the top ten hold roughly 2.6%. Sequencing was performed on PBMCs. The receptors were gathered from a man in his forties in good health and CMV-seronegative.

This clone was counted only a few times. The CDR3 here is CASSDSLFDSYEQYF. The CDR3 nucleotides read TGTGCCAGCAGTGACAGTTTATTTGACTCCTACGAGCAGTACTTC. This chain joins TRBV6-1 and TRBJ2-7; D not certain. V was cut by 3 bases and J by 0 bases, with 12 bases left in between. This CDR3 region has 15 residues. From germline, CDR1 is MNHNS and CDR2 SASEGT.

The V and J genes are TRBV5-4 and TRBJ2-5; 8 bases match TRBD1. The J call may be wrong; the DNA end is better matched by TRBJ2-7. The CDR3 is 14 amino acids. Germline lookup yields CDR1 SGHNT and CDR2 YYREEE (reference sequence). The CDR3 spells CASSLGQGPYEQYF. The CDR3 nucleotides are TGTGCCAGCAGCTTGGGACAGGGGCCCTACGAGCAGTACTTC.

The CDR3 is CASSSSTGSNQPQHF. Written as DNA, the CDR3 is TGTGCCAGCAGCTCTTCGACAGGGAGCAATCAGCCCCAGCATTTT. This chain links TRBV7-8 with TRBJ1-5; 7 bases line up with TRBD1. The length of the CDR3 is 15 residues. In germline, CDR1 is SGHVS, CDR2 FQNEAQ. Unmatched junction bases numbered 4, after V lost 4 bases and J lost 1 base.

This chain links TRBV7-9 with TRBJ2-5; tentatively, D is TRBD2 (6 bases). The ends were cut back, 1 base at V and 5 bases at J, with 14 bases in the middle. This CDR3 has 15 residues. The germline gives CDR1 SEHNR, CDR2 FQNEAQ (reference sequence). This CDR3 is CASSLVVGGAETQYF. In DNA, the CDR3 is TGTGCCAGCAGCTTAGTCGTTGGAGGGGCCGAGACCCAGTACTTC. The full variable domain, rest sourced from reference TRBV7-9 and TRBJ2-5, is DTGVSQNPRHKITKRGQNVTFRCDPISEHNRLYWYRQTLGQGPEFLTYFQNEAQLEKSRLLSDRFSAERPKGSFSTLEIQRTEQGDSAMYLCASSLVVGGAETQYFGPGTRLLVL.

This clone was recorded only once. V gene TRBV27 combines with J gene TRBJ2-3; no clear D. CDR3 size: 13 residues. V was shortened by 6 bases and J by 1 base, with 8 bases between the two germline ends. The germline V gene has CDR1 MNHEY and CDR2 SMNVEV (reference sequence). DNA for the CDR3: TGTGCCAGCAGAAGAAGCGGCACAGATACGCAGTATTTT. This gives the protein CASRRSGTDTQYF.

The rearrangement uses TRBV5-6 and TRBJ2-3, with 9 bases identical to TRBD1. The CDR3 covers 15 residues. Trimming cost V 4 bases and J 6 bases; bases outside gene matches: 9. CDR1 is SGHDT, CDR2 YYEEEE, per germline. CDR3 sequence reads: CASSIRDRVRDTQYF. The CDR3 coding sequence is TGTGCCAGCAGCATCCGGGACAGGGTACGTGATACGCAGTATTTT. Full variable domain (missing parts from reference TRBV5-6 and TRBJ2-3): DAGVTQSPTHLIKTRGQQVTLRCSPKSGHDTVSWYQQALGQGPQFIFQYYEEEERQRGNFPDRFSGHQFPNYSSELNVNALLLGDSALYLCASSIRDRVRDTQYFGPGTRLTVL.

This chain links TRBV5-4 with TRBJ2-5; 11 bases fit TRBD2. CDR1 is SGHNT and CDR2 is YYREEE in the germline V gene (reference sequence). The CDR3 covers 14 residues. V was pared by 6 bases and J by 7 bases, with 8 bases of the junction left unmatched. This CDR3 is CASTISGGALTQYF. CDR3 bases: TGTGCCAGCACCATTAGCGGGGGGGCCTTGACCCAGTACTTC.

The chain uses TRBV6-5 and TRBJ2-5, with a tentative D call TRBD2 (5 bases). The CDR3 totals 14 residues. Germline V gene data show CDR1 as MNHEY and CDR2 as SVGAGI. The ends were cut back, 2 bases at V and 2 bases at J, with 9 bases in the middle. The chain's CDR3 is CASSYTGEQETQYF. The CDR3 DNA is TGTGCCAGCAGTTACACCGGGGAGCAAGAGACCCAGTACTTC.

This clone turned up a few times. The chain uses TRBV7-2 and TRBJ2-7, with D tentatively TRBD1 (5 bases). The CDR3 is made up of 14 amino acids. CDR1 and CDR2 (germline): SGHTA, FQGNSA. Between the trimmed V and J ends, which lost 2 bases and 3 bases, there was a span of 11 bases. The CDR3 is CASSLSGANYEQYF. CDR3 bases: TGTGCCAGCAGCTTAAGTGGGGCGAACTACGAGCAGTACTTC.

The chain is built from TRBV7-9 and TRBJ1-1; D not certain. Germline V gene sequence: CDR1 SEHNR, CDR2 FQNEAQ (reference sequence). Trimming left V 5 bases short and J 1 base short, with 14 bases between. The CDR3 is made up of 15 amino acids. Here the CDR3 reads CASSLGGRRNTEAFF. DNA for the CDR3: TGTGCCAGCAGCCTGGGAGGGAGGAGGAACACTGAAGCTTTCTTT.

The chain uses TRBV7-6 and TRBJ2-1; no reliable D call. The CDR3 has 16 amino acids. Trimming pared 0 bases from V and 0 bases from J, leaving 9 bases between. Germline lookup yields CDR1 SGHVS and CDR2 FNYEAQ. The CDR3 bases are TGTGCCAGCAGCTTAGCCGGTCCGAGCTCCTACAATGAGCAGTTCTTC. Translated, it gives CASSLAGPSSYNEQFF.

The chain employs TRBV7-3 and TRBJ2-7; 7 bases are shared with TRBD1. With V trimmed by 4 bases and J by 1 base, 7 bases remained unmatched. CDR3 length: 15 residues. Germline V gene sequence: CDR1 SGHTA, CDR2 FQGTGA. The CDR3 DNA reads as TGTGCCAGCAGCTCCAGCAGGGGACAGTCCTACGAGCAGTACTTC. This translates into CASSSSRGQSYEQYF.

V and J are TRBV5-4 and TRBJ1-1, with D possibly TRBD1 on 5 matching bases. V was shortened by 0 bases and J by 1 base, with 7 bases between the two germline ends. This CDR3 contains 14 residues. Per germline, CDR1 SGHNT and CDR2 YYREEE (reference sequence). The CDR3 spells CASSLDRPNTEAFF. The CDR3 DNA is TGTGCCAGCAGCTTGGACAGGCCGAACACTGAAGCTTTCTTT.

The genes are TRBV5-1 and TRBJ1-3; D ambiguous. The germline V and J ends were trimmed by 0 bases and 1 base, with 2 bases remaining between them. CDR1 and CDR2 (germline): SGHRS, YFSETQ. The length of the CDR3 is 13 residues. CDR3 in DNA: TGCGCCAGCAGCTTGGCATCTGGAAACACCATATATTTT. Its translation is CASSLASGNTIYF.

The chain joins TRBV28 to TRBJ2-5, with D possibly matching TRBD2 (5 bases). V lost 6 bases and J lost 1, with 18 bases in between. CDR3 length: 16 amino acids. Germline V lookup: CDR1 MDHEN, CDR2 SYDVKM. The CDR3 DNA reads TGTGCCAGCAGCACTGTCTCTACCGGGATCCAAGAGACCCAGTACTTC. Translating gives CASSTVSTGIQETQYF.

The chain joins TRBV9 to TRBJ1-1; no clear D gene. Trimming removed 8 bases at V and 8 bases at J, with 19 bases between. The CDR3 runs 13 residues. Germline CDR1 SGDLS, CDR2 YYNGEE. CDR3 protein: CASVGPGSQEAFF. As DNA, the CDR3 is TGTGCCAGTGTAGGGCCGGGATCACAGGAAGCTTTCTTT.

The chain has TRBV28 and TRBJ2-5; 7 nucleotides line up with TRBD1. The CDR3 is 16 residues long. The germline gives CDR1 MDHEN, CDR2 SYDVKM. Trimming cost V 4 bases and J 1 base; bases outside gene matches: 9. CDR3 region: CASSSRQGTRQETQYF. For the CDR3, the DNA is TGTGCCAGCAGTTCCAGACAGGGTACCCGCCAAGAGACCCAGTACTTC.

The CDR3: CASSMRGGNYGYTF. The CDR3, as DNA: TGTGCCAGTAGTATGCGGGGGGGGAACTATGGCTACACCTTC. The chain employs TRBV19 and TRBJ1-2; tentatively, D is TRBD1 (5 bases). This CDR3 contains 14 residues. V lost 3 bases to trimming and J lost 2 bases, with 10 bases between them. Germline CDR1 and CDR2: LNHDA and SQIVND (reference sequence).

This chain links TRBV2 with TRBJ1-1, with a weak D call TRBD1 (5 bases). Germline loops: CDR1 SNHLY, CDR2 FYNNEI. The CDR3 has 12 residues. Deletions cut 5 bases from V and 6 bases from J, with 10 bases between. The CDR3 DNA sequence: TGTGCCAGCAGTATTAGACAGTCTGAAGCTTTCTTT. It translates to CASSIRQSEAFF.

V gene TRBV7-2 combines with J gene TRBJ1-5; the D gene is possibly TRBD1 (6 bases). The CDR3 contains 16 residues. Trimming removed 3 bases at V and 4 bases at J, with 16 bases between. Germline CDR1 is SGHTA and CDR2 is FQGNSA. The CDR3 DNA follows: TGTGCCAGCAGCTTGGGCGACAGGCTCCCGAATCAGCCCCAGCATTTT. It codes for CASSLGDRLPNQPQHF.

The CDR3 DNA sequence: TGTGCCAGCCAAATGGGACAGGGATATGAGCAGTACTTC. Translated, it gives CASQMGQGYEQYF. The V gene is TRBV27, the J gene TRBJ2-5; 9 bases line up with TRBD1. Looked up from germline, CDR1 is MNHEY and CDR2 is SMNVEV (reference sequence). The CDR3 loop spans 13 amino acids. The J segment lost 11 bases and the V segment lost 8 bases, leaving 12 bases of the junction unmatched.

This clone turned up a few times. This rearrangement joins TRBV4-1 to TRBJ2-2; 9 bases map to TRBD2. The V and J ends lost 1 base and 7 bases, in that order; junction bases with no gene match: 13. Germline assignment: CDR1 MGHRA and CDR2 YSYEKL. CDR3 length equals 18 residues. CDR3 nucleotide sequence: TGCGCCAGCAGCCAAGGTTCAGCGGGGGGAGCCAGTATCGGGGAGCTGTTTTTT. Encoded protein: CASSQGSAGGASIGELFF.

The chain carries TRBV5-1 and TRBJ1-2; TRBD1 matches at 8 bases. The CDR3 consists of 15 residues. In germline, CDR1 is SGHRS, CDR2 YFSETQ. The J segment lost 7 bases and the V segment lost 0 bases, leaving 8 bases of the junction unmatched. CDR3 region: CASSLARGRTGGYTF. DNA for the CDR3: TGCGCCAGCAGCTTGGCCAGGGGGCGTACGGGTGGCTACACCTTC.